Many counts were recorded for the clone carrying this T cell receptor beta chain. Its antigen remains unknown. The sample belongs to a study of T-cell reconstitution after alpha-beta-depleted transplantation in children. General study findings and limits: T-cell numbers and diversity, one year after transplant, stemmed largely from T cells that were newly produced. Surviving recipient T cells and thymic progenitors produced the high day-60 TCRbeta diversity seen in some patients. Reportedly, alpha-beta T cells present about two months post-transplant originated from several hundred expanded clones of graft origin.

Researchers prepared the TCRbeta library using unique molecular identifiers, the study reports. TCRdb passed the PCR reads through MiXCR, listing each CDR3 protein once. The table lists over 150,000 distinct CDR3 sequences, 11% of them singletons. This CDR3 spans 16 amino acids. The germline CDR1 and CDR2 sequences are SGHTA and FQGTGA. Trimming cost V 5 bases and J 3 bases, with 17 bases left between them. This TCR was sampled from a boy aged 2 to 10 with acute myeloid leukemia, due to receive a stem cell transplant. Here the sequenced sample was PBMCs, taken before TCRalphabeta/CD19-depleted stem cell transplant. The chain links TRBV7-3 to TRBJ2-1, with D perhaps matching TRBD1 or TRBD2 (5 bases each). CDR3 sequence: CASSRDGAPGYNEQFF. The CDR3 DNA reads TGTGCCAGCAGCCGAGACGGGGCCCCTGGCTACAATGAGCAGTTCTTC.